A single sample gave rise to the 22 T cell receptor beta chains below, sequenced in a study of cytomegalovirus exposure and HLA in healthy donors. With 60 Vbeta and 13 Jbeta primers, the PCR was carried out. Sequencing was performed with immunoSEQ multiplex PCR; in TCRdb, only in-frame clones are kept and a portion is missing. The sample is made up of about 160,000 clones, and the top ten hold roughly 1.3% of it. The sequenced material came from PBMCs. The receptor set was obtained from a woman aged 60-75 years in good health and CMV-seronegative.

The rearrangement links TRBV7-3 to TRBJ1-1; possible D gene TRBD1, 6 bases. Trimming shortened V by 5 bases and J by 5 bases, and 12 bases separated the two germline ends. CDR1 is SGHTA, CDR2 FQGTGA, per germline. This CDR3 region has 13 residues. The chain's CDR3 is CASSLQGRTEAFF. CDR3 DNA: TGTGCCAGCAGCCTTCAGGGGAGAACTGAAGCTTTCTTT.

The chain employs TRBV6-5 and TRBJ1-2, with D tentatively TRBD1 (5 bases). Trimming stripped 6 bases from V and 4 bases from J, with 9 bases between. This CDR3 is built from 12 residues. The germline gives CDR1 MNHEY, CDR2 SVGAGI. The CDR3 DNA is TGTGCCAGCAGCAGGGACTTCTATGGCTACACCTTC. Translated, it gives CASSRDFYGYTF.

The chain combines TRBV9 with TRBJ2-5, with 11 bases matching TRBD1. The J call may be wrong; the DNA end is better matched by TRBJ2-7. This CDR3 is built from 14 residues. The germline CDR1 and CDR2 sequences are SGDLS and YYNGEE. The CDR3 DNA follows: TGTGCCAGCAGCGTCCGGGACAGGGGGAACGAGCAGTACTTC. Encoded protein: CASSVRDRGNEQYF.

The chain employs TRBV7-2 and TRBJ2-2; D remains unclear. The CDR3 spans 13 residues. The V end lost 3 bases, the J end lost 7 bases, and 9 bases lay between the germline ends. Germline lookup yields CDR1 SGHTA and CDR2 FQGNSA. The CDR3 is CASSFQVIGELFF. CDR3 coding DNA: TGTGCCAGCAGCTTTCAGGTTATCGGGGAGCTGTTTTTT.

The J gene is TRBJ1-5, the V gene TRBV4-2; the match to TRBD1 covers 10 bases. CDR1 is LGHNA, CDR2 YNFKEQ, per germline. The trim removed 3 bases at V and 7 bases at J, leaving 6 bases unmatched. The CDR3 extends over 15 amino acids. The CDR3 DNA is TGTGCCAGCAGCCAGACAGGGGGCAAATTCCAGCCCCAGCATTTT. The encoded protein is CASSQTGGKFQPQHF.

This chain joins TRBV6-1 and TRBJ2-2; the D gene is possibly TRBD2 (6 bases). The germline CDR1 and CDR2 sequences are MNHNS and SASEGT. This CDR3 region has 16 residues. The V end was cut by 4 bases, the J end by 4 bases, with 16 bases between. The CDR3 DNA reads as TGTGCCAGCAGTGGCCGCGGAGGGTTCGGCACCGGGGAGCTGTTTTTT. It encodes CASSGRGGFGTGELFF.

V gene TRBV4-2 combines with J gene TRBJ1-1; D might be TRBD1 (5 bases). V was trimmed by 1 base and J by 1 base, leaving 7 bases between them. The CDR3 has 14 residues. CDR1 is LGHNA, CDR2 YNFKEQ, per germline. CDR3 DNA sequence: TGTGCCAGCAGCCAAGTAAGGGGGAACACTGAAGCTTTCTTT. As protein: CASSQVRGNTEAFF.

V is TRBV6-1 and J is TRBJ1-1; a weak D match, TRBD1 (6 bases). V was pared by 7 bases and J by 1 base, with 13 bases between. CDR3 length: 14 amino acids. Germline values: CDR1 MNHNS, CDR2 SASEGT. The CDR3 nucleotides are TGTGCCAGCACGAAGGGGGGGGCGAACACTGAAGCTTTCTTT. The encoded protein is CASTKGGANTEAFF.

The chain carries TRBV7-9 and TRBJ2-1; 7 bases fit TRBD2. Germline-derived CDR1 and CDR2 are SEHNR and FQNEAQ (reference sequence). V shed 10 bases, J shed 4 bases, and the junction held 7 bases outside the gene matches. The CDR3 has 13 amino acids. CDR3 residues: CATLADSYNEQFF. CDR3 coding DNA: TGTGCCACCCTAGCGGACTCTTACAATGAGCAGTTCTTC.

The chain carries TRBV11-2 and TRBJ2-5, with 9 bases aligning to TRBD2. Trimming removed 1 base from V and 1 base from J; junction bases left unmatched: 4. The germline V gene has CDR1 SGHAT and CDR2 FQNNGV. This CDR3 spans 16 amino acids. The CDR3 DNA reads as TGTGCCAGCAGCTTAGGGCGGGGGGGCGGCCAAGAGACCCAGTACTTC. This gives the protein CASSLGRGGGQETQYF.

This sequence joins TRBV6-1 and TRBJ2-7; 9 bases align to TRBD2. CDR3 length: 15 amino acids. Germline V gene lookup returns CDR1 MNHNS and CDR2 SASEGT. The V gene end was trimmed by 8 bases and the J gene end by 2 bases; junction bases not matched to a gene: 10. In nucleotides, the CDR3 is TGTGCCAGCCTTGAGAGGTCTAGCGGGGCCTACGAGCAGTACTTC. It yields the protein CASLERSSGAYEQYF.

The V and J genes are TRBV4-2 and TRBJ2-7; perhaps TRBD2 as D (6 bases). V lost 3 bases and J 3 bases, leaving 15 bases between the germline ends. Germline V gene sequence: CDR1 LGHNA, CDR2 YNFKEQ. The CDR3 sequence is 15 residues long. This CDR3 is CASSQGLEGIYEQYF. The CDR3 nucleotides read TGTGCCAGCAGCCAGGGACTGGAGGGGATCTACGAGCAGTACTTC.

The chain recombines TRBV2 with TRBJ1-1; a weak D match, TRBD1 (5 bases). The CDR3 is 13 amino acids. With 6 bases removed from V and 4 bases from J, the gap between germline ends came to 12 bases. Germline CDR1 reads SNHLY; CDR2 reads FYNNEI. The CDR3 DNA reads as TGTGCCAGCAGGGGGGACGGGGGCACTGAAGCTTTCTTT. This sequence encodes CASRGDGGTEAFF.

The chain uses TRBV7-3 and TRBJ1-6, with 9 positions matching TRBD1. The CDR3 extends over 14 amino acids. Germline CDR1 and CDR2: SGHTA and FQGTGA. The ends lost 5 bases at V and 8 bases at J; junction bases unmatched: 4. CDR3 sequence reads: CASSITGGDSPLHF. The DNA of the CDR3 is TGTGCCAGCAGCATTACAGGGGGCGATTCACCCCTCCACTTT.

The rearrangement uses TRBV9 and TRBJ2-5, with 12 bases matching TRBD1. This CDR3 has 17 residues. J lost 5 bases, V lost 3 bases, and 11 bases had no gene match. The germline V gene encodes CDR1 SGDLS and CDR2 YYNGEE. The DNA for the CDR3 is TGTGCCAGCAGCGCCAGACAGGGGACAGGGGGCAGGGAGACCCAGTACTTC. Its protein is CASSARQGTGGRETQYF.

The rearrangement joins TRBV2 to TRBJ2-3; D uncertain. The CDR3 runs to 12 residues. Trimming pared 5 bases from V and 0 bases from J, leaving 3 bases between. Germline CDR1 reads SNHLY; CDR2 reads FYNNEI. The CDR3 nucleotides are TGTGCCAGCAGTTATAGCACAGATACGCAGTATTTT. This codes for CASSYSTDTQYF.

The CDR3 sequence: CSVGQRPYEQYF. The CDR3 DNA follows: TGCAGCGTCGGACAGAGGCCCTACGAGCAGTACTTC. The chain has TRBV29-1 and TRBJ2-7; a possible D gene is TRBD1 (6 bases). The CDR3 sequence is 12 residues long. Trimming cost V 6 bases and J 2 bases, with 11 bases left between them. Germline CDR1 reads SQVTM; CDR2 reads ANQGSEA.

The rearrangement links TRBV19 to TRBJ2-2; 13 bases agree with TRBD2. V shed 5 bases, J shed 6 bases, and the junction held 9 bases outside the gene matches. This CDR3 spans 17 amino acids. Germline V gene data show CDR1 as LNHDA and CDR2 as SQIVND (reference sequence). The DNA for the CDR3 is TGTGCCAGTAGTTTCCGGACTAGCGGGAGATTTGCCGGGGAGCTGTTTTTT. This translates into CASSFRTSGRFAGELFF.

The chain joins TRBV15 to TRBJ1-1; 8 bases align to TRBD1. The germline gives CDR1 LNHNV, CDR2 YYDKDF (reference sequence). The CDR3 is 14 amino acids. V dropped 2 bases and J dropped 5; count of bases not matched to a gene: 4. The CDR3 coding sequence is TGTGCCACCAGCAGATTACGGACAGGGACTGAAGCTTTCTTT. Its translation: CATSRLRTGTEAFF.

This sequence joins TRBV7-2 and TRBJ1-6; D gene ambiguous. Germline loops: CDR1 SGHTA, CDR2 FQGNSA. Trimming left V 3 bases short and J 7 bases short, with 19 bases between. The CDR3 has 17 amino acids. CDR3 bases: TGTGCCAGCAGCTTCGATCCCCCGGGATCCTGGAATTCACCCCTCCACTTT. Translation: CASSFDPPGSWNSPLHF.

CDR3: CASSLAGTGGGYEQYF. CDR3 coding DNA: TGTGCCAGCAGCTTAGCGGGGACAGGGGGCGGCTACGAGCAGTACTTC. The J gene is TRBJ2-7, the V gene TRBV11-2; 12 bases fit TRBD1. CDR1 and CDR2 from the germline V gene are SGHAT and FQNNGV. J gave up 3 bases and V 1 base, and 4 bases lay outside the gene matches. The CDR3 covers 16 residues.

This rearrangement joins TRBV30 to TRBJ1-6; 9 nucleotides agree with TRBD1. There are 15 residues in the CDR3. Trimming removed 4 bases from V and 5 bases from J; junction bases left unmatched: 6. CDR1 is GTSNPN, CDR2 SVGIG, per germline (reference sequence). This CDR3 reads CAWKFRDRDNSPLHF. The CDR3 DNA follows: TGTGCCTGGAAGTTCCGGGACAGGGATAATTCACCCCTCCACTTT.